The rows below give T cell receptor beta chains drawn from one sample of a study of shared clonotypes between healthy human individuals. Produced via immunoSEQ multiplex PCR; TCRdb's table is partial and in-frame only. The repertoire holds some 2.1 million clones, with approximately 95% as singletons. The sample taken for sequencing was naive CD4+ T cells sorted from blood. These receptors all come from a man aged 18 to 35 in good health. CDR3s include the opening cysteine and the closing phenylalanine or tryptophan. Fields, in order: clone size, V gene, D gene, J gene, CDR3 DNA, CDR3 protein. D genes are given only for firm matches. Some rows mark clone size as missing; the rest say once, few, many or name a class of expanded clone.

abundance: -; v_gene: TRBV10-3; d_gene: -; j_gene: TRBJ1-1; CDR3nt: TGTGCCATCAGCAAGGGTGGAACTGAAAACACTGAAGCTTTCTTT; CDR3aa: CAISKGGTENTEAFF
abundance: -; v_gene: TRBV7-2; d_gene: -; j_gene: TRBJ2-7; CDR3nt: TGTGCCAGCAGTTCCTTGACAGCCGAGCAGTACTTC; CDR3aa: CASSSLTAEQYF
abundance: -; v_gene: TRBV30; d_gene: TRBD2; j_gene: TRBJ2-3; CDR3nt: TGTGCCTGGAGTGTATCGAGCGGGAGGGCAGATACGCAGTATTTT; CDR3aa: CAWSVSSGRADTQYF
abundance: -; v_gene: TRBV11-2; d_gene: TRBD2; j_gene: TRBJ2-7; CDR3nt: TGTGCCAGCAGCATCCTTAGCGGGAGCACGGAGCAGTACTTC; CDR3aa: CASSILSGSTEQYF
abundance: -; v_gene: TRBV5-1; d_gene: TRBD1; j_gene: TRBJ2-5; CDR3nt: TGCGCCAGCAGCTTGGTAGGGGGCTTAGAGACCCAGTACTTC; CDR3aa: CASSLVGGLETQYF
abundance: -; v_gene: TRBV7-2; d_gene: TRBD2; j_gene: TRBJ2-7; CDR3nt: TGTGCCAGCAGCTTAGCGGGCCGAACTAGCGGGAGTCCCCACTTC; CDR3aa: CASSLAGRTSGSPHF
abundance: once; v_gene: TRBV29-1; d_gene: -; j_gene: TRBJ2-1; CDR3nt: TGCAGCGTTGACCGCTCGGCAGGTTACAATGAGCAGTTCTTC; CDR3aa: CSVDRSAGYNEQFF
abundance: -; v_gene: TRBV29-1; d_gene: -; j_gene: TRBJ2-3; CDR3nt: TGCAGCGCGGAGGGTTTGGATACGCAGTATTTT; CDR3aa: CSAEGLDTQYF
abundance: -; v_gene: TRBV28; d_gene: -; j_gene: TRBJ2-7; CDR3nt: TGTGCCAGCAGTTTGCCTACCTCAGGGGTTGGGGGCTACGAGCAGTACTTC; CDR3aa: CASSLPTSGVGGYEQYF
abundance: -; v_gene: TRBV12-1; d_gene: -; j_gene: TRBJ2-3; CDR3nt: TGTGCCAGCAGCTTTGCGGGGGTCGTAGATACGCAGTATTTT; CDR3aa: CASSFAGVVDTQYF